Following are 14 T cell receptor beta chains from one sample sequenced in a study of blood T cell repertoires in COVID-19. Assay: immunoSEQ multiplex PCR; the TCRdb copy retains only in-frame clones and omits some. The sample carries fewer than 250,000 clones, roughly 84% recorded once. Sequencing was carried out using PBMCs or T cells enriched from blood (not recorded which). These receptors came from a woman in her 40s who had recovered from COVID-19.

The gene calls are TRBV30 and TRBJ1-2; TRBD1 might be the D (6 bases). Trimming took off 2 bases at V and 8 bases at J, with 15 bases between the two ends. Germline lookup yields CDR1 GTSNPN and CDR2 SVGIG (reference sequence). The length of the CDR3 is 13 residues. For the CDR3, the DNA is TGTGCCTGGAGTATCGGGACATCTGGAGGCTACACCTTC. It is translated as CAWSIGTSGGYTF.

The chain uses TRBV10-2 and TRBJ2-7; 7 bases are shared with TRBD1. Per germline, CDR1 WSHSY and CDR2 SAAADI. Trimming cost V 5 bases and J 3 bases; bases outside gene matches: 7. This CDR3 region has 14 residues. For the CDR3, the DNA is TGCGCCAGCAGTTTGACAGGGCAAAACTACGAGCAGTACTTC. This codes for CASSLTGQNYEQYF.

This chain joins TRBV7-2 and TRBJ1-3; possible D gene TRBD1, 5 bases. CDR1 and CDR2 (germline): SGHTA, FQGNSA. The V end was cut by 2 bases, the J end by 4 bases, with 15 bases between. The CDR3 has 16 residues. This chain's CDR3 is CASSLMHRTYGNTIYF. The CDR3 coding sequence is TGTGCCAGCAGCTTAATGCACAGGACGTACGGAAACACCATATATTTT.

The CDR3 protein is CASSATSGSTGELFF. The CDR3 nucleotides are TGTGCCAGCAGTGCTACTAGCGGGAGCACCGGGGAGCTGTTTTTT. The chain uses TRBV9 and TRBJ2-2, with 11 bases aligning to TRBD2. The junction had 4 bases not matched to a gene; V was cut back by 5 bases and J by 4 bases. The CDR3 contains 15 residues. Germline V lookup: CDR1 SGDLS, CDR2 YYNGEE.

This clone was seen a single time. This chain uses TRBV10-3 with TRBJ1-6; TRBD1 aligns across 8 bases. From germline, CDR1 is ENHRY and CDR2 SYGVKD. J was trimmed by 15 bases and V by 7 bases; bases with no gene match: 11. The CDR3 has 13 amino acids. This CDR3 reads CAIIPDRERGLHF. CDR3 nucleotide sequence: TGTGCCATCATCCCGGACAGGGAGAGGGGCCTCCACTTT.

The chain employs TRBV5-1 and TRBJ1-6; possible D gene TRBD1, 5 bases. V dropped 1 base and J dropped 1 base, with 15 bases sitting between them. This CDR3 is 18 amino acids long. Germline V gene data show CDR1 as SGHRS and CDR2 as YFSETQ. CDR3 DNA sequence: TGCGCCAGCAGCTTGACGGGGGTCCGGAAATCCTATAATTCACCCCTCCACTTT. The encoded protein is CASSLTGVRKSYNSPLHF. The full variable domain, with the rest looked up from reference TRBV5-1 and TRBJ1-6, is KAGVTQTPRYLIKTRGQQVTLSCSPISGHRSVSWYQQTPGQGLQFLFEYFSETQRNKGNFPGRFSGRQFSNSRSEMNVSTLELGDSALYLCASSLTGVRKSYNSPLHFGNGTRLTVT.

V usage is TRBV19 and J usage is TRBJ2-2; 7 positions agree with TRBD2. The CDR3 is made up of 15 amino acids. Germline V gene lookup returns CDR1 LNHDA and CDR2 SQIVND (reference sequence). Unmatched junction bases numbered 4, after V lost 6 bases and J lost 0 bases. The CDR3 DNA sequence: TGTGCCAGTAGGCCGGGAGGTGCGAACACCGGGGAGCTGTTTTTT. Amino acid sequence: CASRPGGANTGELFF.

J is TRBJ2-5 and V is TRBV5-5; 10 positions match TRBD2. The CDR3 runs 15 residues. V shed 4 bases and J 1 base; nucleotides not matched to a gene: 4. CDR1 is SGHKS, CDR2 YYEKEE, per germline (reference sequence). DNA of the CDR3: TGTGCCAGCAGCATGCTAGCGGGAGCCCAAGAGACCCAGTACTTC. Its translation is CASSMLAGAQETQYF.

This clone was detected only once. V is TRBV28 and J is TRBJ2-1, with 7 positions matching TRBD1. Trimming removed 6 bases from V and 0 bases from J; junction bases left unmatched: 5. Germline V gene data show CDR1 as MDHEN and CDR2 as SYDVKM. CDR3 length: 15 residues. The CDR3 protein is CASRKDRSSYNEQFF. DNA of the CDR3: TGTGCCAGCAGAAAGGACAGGAGCTCCTACAATGAGCAGTTCTTC.

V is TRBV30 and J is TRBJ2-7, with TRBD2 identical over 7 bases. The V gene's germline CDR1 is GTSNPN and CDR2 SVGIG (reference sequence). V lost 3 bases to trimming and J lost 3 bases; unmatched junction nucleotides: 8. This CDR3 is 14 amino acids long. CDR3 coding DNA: TGTGCCTGGAGATGTGGACTAGGGGACTACGAGCAGTACGTC. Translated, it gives CAWRCGLGDYEQYV.

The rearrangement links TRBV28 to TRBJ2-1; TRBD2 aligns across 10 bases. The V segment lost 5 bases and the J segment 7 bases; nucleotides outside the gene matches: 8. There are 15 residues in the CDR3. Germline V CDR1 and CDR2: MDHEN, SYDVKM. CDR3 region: CASSPWTSGGNEQFF. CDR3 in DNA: TGTGCCAGCAGTCCCTGGACTAGCGGAGGAAATGAGCAGTTCTTC. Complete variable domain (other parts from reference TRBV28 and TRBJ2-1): DVKVTQSSRYLVKRTGEKVFLECVQDMDHENMFWYRQDPGLGLRLIYFSYDVKMKEKGDIPEGYSVSREKKERFSLILESASTNQTSMYLCASSPWTSGGNEQFFGPGTRLTVL.

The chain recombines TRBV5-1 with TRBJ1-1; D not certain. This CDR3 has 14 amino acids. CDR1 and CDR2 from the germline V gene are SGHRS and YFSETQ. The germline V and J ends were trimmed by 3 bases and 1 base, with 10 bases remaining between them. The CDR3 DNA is TGCGCCAGCAGCTCGACACGTCCGAACACTGAAGCTTTCTTT. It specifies CASSSTRPNTEAFF.

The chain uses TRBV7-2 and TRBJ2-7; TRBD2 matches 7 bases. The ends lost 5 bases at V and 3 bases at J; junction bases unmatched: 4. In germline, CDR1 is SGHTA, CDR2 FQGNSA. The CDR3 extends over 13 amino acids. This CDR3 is CASSLKRGYEQYF. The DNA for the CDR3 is TGTGCCAGCAGCCTCAAGCGGGGCTACGAGCAGTACTTC.

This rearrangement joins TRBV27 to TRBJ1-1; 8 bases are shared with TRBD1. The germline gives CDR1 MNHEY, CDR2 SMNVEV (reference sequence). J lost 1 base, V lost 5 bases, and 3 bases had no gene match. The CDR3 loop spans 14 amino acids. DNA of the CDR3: TGTGCCAGCAGTGGACAGGGCTGGAACACTGAAGCTTTCTTT. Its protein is CASSGQGWNTEAFF.